These T cell receptor beta chains were read from a single sample in a study of identical twins. TCRdb re-analysed the 5' RACE reads in MiXCR, keeping a single row per CDR3 protein. The repertoire holds about 890,000 distinct CDR3 sequences, roughly an eighth seen once, with around 1.5% in the top ten. These data were also filed under a second study, of yellow fever vaccine responses in identical twins.

Material for sequencing was PBMCs. Source of these receptors: a woman younger than 30 in good health. Both conserved end residues are part of each CDR3. The order of the fields is clone size, D gene, J gene, V gene, CDR3 protein, CDR3 DNA. D genes are given only for firm matches. Clone size is stated in some rows and not others, as once, few, many or a class when expanded.

many	-	TRBJ2-1	TRBV5-1	CASSLALYNEQFF	TGCGCCAGCAGCTTGGCTCTCTACAATGAGCAGTTCTTC
many	-	TRBJ1-1	TRBV4-1	CASSREQGNTEAFF	TGCGCCAGCAGCCGGGAACAGGGTAACACTGAAGCTTTCTTT
-	TRBD2	TRBJ2-1	TRBV20-1	CSGSGRALRGGPADEQFF	TGCAGTGGCAGCGGGAGGGCCCTACGTGGAGGTCCAGCGGATGAGCAGTTCTTC
-	-	TRBJ1-1	TRBV12-3/TRBV12-4	CASSVGNTPNTEAFF	TGTGCCAGCAGTGTCGGGAACACCCCGAACACTGAAGCTTTCTTT
few	-	TRBJ1-1	TRBV5-1	CATGEGPGNTEAFF	TGCGCCACCGGGGAGGGCCCTGGGAACACTGAAGCTTTCTTT
-	-	TRBJ2-3	TRBV6-5	CASSYSHSSSTDTQYF	TGTGCCAGCAGTTACTCCCACTCGTCTAGCACAGATACGCAGTATTTT
-	-	TRBJ1-4	TRBV4-1	CASSQREPTNEKLFF	TGCGCCAGCAGCCAGAGGGAACCAACTAATGAAAAACTGTTTTTT
-	-	TRBJ1-2	TRBV20-1	CSASSGTVYGYTF	TGCAGTGCTAGTTCAGGGACGGTCTATGGCTACACCTTC
many	-	TRBJ1-6	TRBV12-3/TRBV12-4	CASSQVPLGYGSPLHF	TGTGCCAGCAGCCAGGTTCCGTTGGGGTACGGTTCACCCCTCCACTTT
few	-	TRBJ2-2	TRBV12-3/TRBV12-4	CASSFRDQNTGELFF	TGTGCCAGCAGTTTCAGGGACCAGAACACCGGGGAGCTGTTTTTT
few	-	TRBJ2-1	TRBV5-1	CASSLSGIGGEQFF	TGCGCCAGCAGCTTGAGCGGGATTGGGGGCGAGCAGTTCTTC
many	TRBD1	TRBJ2-7	TRBV20-1	CSARGQGARYEQYF	TGCAGTGCTAGAGGACAGGGGGCAAGGTACGAGCAGTACTTC
few	-	TRBJ2-1	TRBV4-1	CASSQEGTRYNEQFF	TGCGCCAGCAGCCAAGAAGGGACACGCTACAATGAGCAGTTCTTC
-	-	TRBJ1-4	TRBV12-3/TRBV12-4	CASSLRASWEKLFF	TGTGCCAGCAGCCTCCGGGCTAGCTGGGAAAAACTGTTTTTT
few	-	TRBJ1-1	TRBV4-1	CASSQEVARTENTEAFF	TGCGCCAGCAGCCAAGAAGTCGCGAGGACAGAGAACACTGAAGCTTTCTTT
many	-	TRBJ1-1	TRBV6-6	CASNDTEAFF	TGTGCCAGCAACGATACTGAAGCTTTCTTT
many	-	TRBJ2-2	TRBV24-1	CATSDLDSLTGELFF	TGTGCCACCAGTGATCTAGACAGTTTAACCGGGGAGCTGTTTTTT